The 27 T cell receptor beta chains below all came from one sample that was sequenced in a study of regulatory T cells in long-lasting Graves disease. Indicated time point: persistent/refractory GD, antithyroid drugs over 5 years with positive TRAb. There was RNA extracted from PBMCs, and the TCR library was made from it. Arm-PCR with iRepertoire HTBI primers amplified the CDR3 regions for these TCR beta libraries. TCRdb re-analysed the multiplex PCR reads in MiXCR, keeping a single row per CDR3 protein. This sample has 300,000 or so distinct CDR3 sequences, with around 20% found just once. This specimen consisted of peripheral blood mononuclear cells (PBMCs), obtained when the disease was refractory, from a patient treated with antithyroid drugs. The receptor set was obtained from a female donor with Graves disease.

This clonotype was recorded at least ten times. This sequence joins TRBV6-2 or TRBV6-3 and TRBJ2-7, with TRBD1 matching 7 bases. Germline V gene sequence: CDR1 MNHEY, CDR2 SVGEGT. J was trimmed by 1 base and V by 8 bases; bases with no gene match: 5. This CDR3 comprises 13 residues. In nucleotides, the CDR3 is TGTGCCAGCGGCAGACAGGGATCCTACGAGCAGTACTTC. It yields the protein CASGRQGSYEQYF.

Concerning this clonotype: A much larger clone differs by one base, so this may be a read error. In DNA form, the CDR3 reads TGTGCCAGCAGTTTCCGGTCCGGGGAGCTGCTTTTT. Translating gives CASSFRSGELLF. The V call is TRBV27, the J call TRBJ2-2, with D perhaps TRBD2 (5 bases). The CDR3 runs to 12 residues. The germline gives CDR1 MNHEY, CDR2 SMNVEV (reference sequence).

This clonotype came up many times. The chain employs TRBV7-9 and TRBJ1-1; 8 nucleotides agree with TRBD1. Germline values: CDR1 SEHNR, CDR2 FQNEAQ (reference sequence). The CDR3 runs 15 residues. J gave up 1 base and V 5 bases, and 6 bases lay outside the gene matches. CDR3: CASSPGQGWNTEAFF. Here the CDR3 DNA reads TGTGCCAGCAGCCCCGGACAGGGCTGGAACACTGAAGCTTTCTTT.

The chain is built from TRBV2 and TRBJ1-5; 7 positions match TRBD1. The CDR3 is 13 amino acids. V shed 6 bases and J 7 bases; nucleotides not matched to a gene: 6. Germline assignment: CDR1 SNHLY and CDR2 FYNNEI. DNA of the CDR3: TGTGCCAGCAGCGCTGACAGGGCCCAGCCCCAGCATTTT. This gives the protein CASSADRAQPQHF.

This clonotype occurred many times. CDR3 sequence: CASGQGEAFF. The CDR3 DNA reads TGTGCCAGCGGACAGGGGGAAGCTTTCTTT. The V call is TRBV2, the J call TRBJ1-1, with 9 bases matching TRBD1. Looked up from germline, CDR1 is SNHLY and CDR2 is FYNNEI. J lost 8 bases, V lost 8 bases, and 0 bases had no gene match. This CDR3 is built from 10 residues.

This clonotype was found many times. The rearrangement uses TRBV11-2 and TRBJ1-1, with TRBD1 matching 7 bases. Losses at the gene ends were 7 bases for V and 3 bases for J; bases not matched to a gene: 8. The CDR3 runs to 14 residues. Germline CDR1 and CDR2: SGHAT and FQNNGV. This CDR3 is CASTQDREYTEAFF. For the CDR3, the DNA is TGTGCCAGCACCCAAGACAGGGAGTACACTGAAGCTTTCTTT.

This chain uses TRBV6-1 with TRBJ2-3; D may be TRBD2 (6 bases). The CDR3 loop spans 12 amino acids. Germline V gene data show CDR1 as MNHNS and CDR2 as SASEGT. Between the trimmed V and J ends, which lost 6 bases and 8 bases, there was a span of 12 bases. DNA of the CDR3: TGTGCCAGCAGGACTAGTTCTGGTACGCAGTATTTT. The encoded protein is CASRTSSGTQYF.

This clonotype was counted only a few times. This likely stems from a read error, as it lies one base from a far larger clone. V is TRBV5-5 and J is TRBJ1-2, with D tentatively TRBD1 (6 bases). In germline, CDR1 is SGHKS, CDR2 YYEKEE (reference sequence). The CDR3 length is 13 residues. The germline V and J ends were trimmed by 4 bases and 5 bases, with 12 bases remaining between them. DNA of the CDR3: TGTGCCAGCAGCCCCGGGACAAAATATGGCTACACCTTC. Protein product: CASSPGTKYGYTF.

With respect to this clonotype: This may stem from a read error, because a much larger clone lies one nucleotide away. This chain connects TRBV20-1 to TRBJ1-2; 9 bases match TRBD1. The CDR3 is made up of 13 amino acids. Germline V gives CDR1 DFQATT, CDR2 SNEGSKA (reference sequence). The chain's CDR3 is CSARDREEAGFTF. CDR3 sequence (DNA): TGCAGTGCCAGGGACAGGGAGGAGGCTGGCTTCACCTTC.

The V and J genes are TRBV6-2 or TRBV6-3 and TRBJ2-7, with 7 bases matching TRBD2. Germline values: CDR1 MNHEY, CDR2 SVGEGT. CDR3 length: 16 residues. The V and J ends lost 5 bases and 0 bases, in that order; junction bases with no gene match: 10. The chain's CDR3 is CASSERGGDSSYEQYF. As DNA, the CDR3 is TGTGCCAGCAGTGAGCGGGGCGGCGACAGCTCCTACGAGCAGTACTTC.

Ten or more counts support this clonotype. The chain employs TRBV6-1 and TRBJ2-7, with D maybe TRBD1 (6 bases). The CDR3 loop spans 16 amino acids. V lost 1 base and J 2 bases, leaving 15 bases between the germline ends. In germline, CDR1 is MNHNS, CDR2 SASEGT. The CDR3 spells CASSEGWDISAYEQYF. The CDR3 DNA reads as TGTGCCAGCAGTGAAGGTTGGGACATTTCGGCCTACGAGCAGTACTTC.

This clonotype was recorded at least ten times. The CDR3 loop reads CASSYYYGVGIRGNTEAFF. DNA of the CDR3: TGTGCCAGCAGTTATTATTATGGCGTCGGGATTCGGGGGAACACTGAAGCTTTCTTT. The V gene is TRBV6-5, the J gene TRBJ1-1; D ambiguous. V was pared by 3 bases and J by 1 base, with 24 bases between. The CDR3 contains 19 residues. In germline, CDR1 is MNHEY, CDR2 SVGAGI.

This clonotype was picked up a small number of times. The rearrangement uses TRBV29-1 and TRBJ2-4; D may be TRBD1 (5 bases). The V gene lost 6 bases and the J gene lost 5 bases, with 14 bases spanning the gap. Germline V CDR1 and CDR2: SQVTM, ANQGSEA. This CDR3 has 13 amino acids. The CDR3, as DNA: TGCAGCGTGGGGCTGATCAACCAAAACATTCAGTACTTC. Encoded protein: CSVGLINQNIQYF.

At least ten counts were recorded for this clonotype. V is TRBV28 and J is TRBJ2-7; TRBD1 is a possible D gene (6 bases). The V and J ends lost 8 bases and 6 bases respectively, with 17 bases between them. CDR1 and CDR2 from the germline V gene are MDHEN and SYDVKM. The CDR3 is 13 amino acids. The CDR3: CASLGQNHPEQYF. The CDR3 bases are TGTGCCAGCCTTGGACAGAACCACCCCGAGCAGTACTTC.

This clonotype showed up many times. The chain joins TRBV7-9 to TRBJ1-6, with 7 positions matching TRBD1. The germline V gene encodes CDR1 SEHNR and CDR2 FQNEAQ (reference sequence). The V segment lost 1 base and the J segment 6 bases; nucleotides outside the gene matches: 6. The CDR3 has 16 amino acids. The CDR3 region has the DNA TGTGCCAGCAGCTTAGTCTGGGGACAGACTAATTCACCCCTCCACTTT. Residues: CASSLVWGQTNSPLHF. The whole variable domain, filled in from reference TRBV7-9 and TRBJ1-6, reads DTGVSQNPRHKITKRGQNVTFRCDPISEHNRLYWYRQTLGQGPEFLTYFQNEAQLEKSRLLSDRFSAERPKGSFSTLEIQRTEQGDSAMYLCASSLVWGQTNSPLHFGNGTRLTVT.

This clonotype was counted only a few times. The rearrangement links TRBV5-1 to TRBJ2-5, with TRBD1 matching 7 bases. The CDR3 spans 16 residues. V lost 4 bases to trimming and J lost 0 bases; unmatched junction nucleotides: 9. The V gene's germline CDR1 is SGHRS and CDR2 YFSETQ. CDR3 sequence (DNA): TGCGCCAGCAGCCTCGGGACAGCCCGGTACCAAGAGACCCAGTACTTC. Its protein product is CASSLGTARYQETQYF.

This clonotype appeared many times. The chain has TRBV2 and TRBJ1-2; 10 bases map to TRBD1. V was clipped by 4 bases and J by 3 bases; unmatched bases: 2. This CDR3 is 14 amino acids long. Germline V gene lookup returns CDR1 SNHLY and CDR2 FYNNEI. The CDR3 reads CASSGQGAHYGYTF. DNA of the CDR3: TGTGCCAGCAGTGGACAGGGGGCCCACTATGGCTACACCTTC.

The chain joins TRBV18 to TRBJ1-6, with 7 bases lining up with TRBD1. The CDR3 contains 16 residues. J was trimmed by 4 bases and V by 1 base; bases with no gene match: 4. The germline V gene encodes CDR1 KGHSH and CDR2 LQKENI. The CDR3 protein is CASSPRTGDYNSPLHF. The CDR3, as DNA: TGTGCCAGCTCACCACGAACAGGGGATTATAATTCACCCCTCCACTTT.

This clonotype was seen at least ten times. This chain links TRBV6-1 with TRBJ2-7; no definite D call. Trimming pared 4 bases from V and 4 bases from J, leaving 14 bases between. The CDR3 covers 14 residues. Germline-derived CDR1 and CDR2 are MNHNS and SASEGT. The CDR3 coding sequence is TGTGCCAGCAGTGTTACGTTTACGGAATACGAGCAGTACTTC. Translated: CASSVTFTEYEQYF.

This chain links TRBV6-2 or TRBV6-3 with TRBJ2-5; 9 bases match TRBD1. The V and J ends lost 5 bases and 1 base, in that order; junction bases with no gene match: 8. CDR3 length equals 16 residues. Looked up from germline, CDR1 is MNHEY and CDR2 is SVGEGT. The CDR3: CASSQYPTGGQETQYF. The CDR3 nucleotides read TGTGCCAGCAGTCAATACCCGACAGGGGGCCAAGAGACCCAGTACTTC.

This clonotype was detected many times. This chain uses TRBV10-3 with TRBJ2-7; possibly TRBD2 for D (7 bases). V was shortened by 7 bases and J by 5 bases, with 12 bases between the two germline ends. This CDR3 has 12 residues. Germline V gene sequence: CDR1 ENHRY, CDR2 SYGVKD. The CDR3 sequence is CAINRGADEQYF. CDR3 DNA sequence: TGTGCCATCAATCGGGGGGCCGACGAGCAGTACTTC.

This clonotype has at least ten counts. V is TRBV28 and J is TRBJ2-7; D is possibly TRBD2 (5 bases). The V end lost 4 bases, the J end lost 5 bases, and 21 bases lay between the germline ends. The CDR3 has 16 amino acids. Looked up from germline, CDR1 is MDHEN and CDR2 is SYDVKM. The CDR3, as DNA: TGTGCCAGCAGTTACGTCCGGGAATATCTAGGCAACGAGCAGTACTTC. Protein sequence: CASSYVREYLGNEQYF.

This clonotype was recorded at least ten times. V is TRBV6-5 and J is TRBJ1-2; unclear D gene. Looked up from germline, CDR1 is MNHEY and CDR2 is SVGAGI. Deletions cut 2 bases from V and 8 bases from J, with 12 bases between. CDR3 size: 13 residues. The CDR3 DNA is TGTGCCAGCAGTTACGCCGCTTGGTTGGGCTACACCTTC. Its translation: CASSYAAWLGYTF.

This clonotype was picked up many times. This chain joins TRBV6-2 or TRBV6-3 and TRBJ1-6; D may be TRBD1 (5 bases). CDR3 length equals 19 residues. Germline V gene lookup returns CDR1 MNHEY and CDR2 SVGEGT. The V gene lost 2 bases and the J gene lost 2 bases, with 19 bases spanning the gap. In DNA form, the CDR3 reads TGTGCCAGCAGTTACAGGATGGGGGACGTAGGAGCCTATAATTCACCCCTCCACTTT. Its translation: CASSYRMGDVGAYNSPLHF.

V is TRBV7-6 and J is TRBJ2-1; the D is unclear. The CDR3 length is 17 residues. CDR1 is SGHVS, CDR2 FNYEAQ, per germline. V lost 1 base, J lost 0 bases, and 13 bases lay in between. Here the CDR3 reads CASSLDRVAASYNEQFF. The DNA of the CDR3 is TGTGCCAGCAGCTTAGATCGCGTCGCGGCCTCCTACAATGAGCAGTTCTTC.

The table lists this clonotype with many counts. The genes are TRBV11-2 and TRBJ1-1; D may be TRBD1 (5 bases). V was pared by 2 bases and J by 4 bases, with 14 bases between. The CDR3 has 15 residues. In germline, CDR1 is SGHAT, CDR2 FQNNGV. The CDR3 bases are TGTGCCAGCAGCTTAACCTCGGGGCAGGGCACTGAAGCTTTCTTT. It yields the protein CASSLTSGQGTEAFF. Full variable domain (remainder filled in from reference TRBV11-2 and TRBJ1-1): EAGVAQSPRYKIIEKRQSVAFWCNPISGHATLYWYQQILGQGPKLLIQFQNNGVVDDSQLPKDRFSAERLKGVDSTLKIQPAKLEDSAVYLCASSLTSGQGTEAFFGQGTRLTVV.

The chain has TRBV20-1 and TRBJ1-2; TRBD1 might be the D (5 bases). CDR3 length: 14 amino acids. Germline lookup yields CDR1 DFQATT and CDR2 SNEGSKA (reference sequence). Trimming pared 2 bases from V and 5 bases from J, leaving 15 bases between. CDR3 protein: CSARLGQRDYGYTF. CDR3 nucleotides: TGCAGTGCTAGACTCGGACAAAGGGATTATGGCTACACCTTC.